This T cell receptor (beta chain) derives from a study of blood T cell repertoires in COVID-19. Across the study: COVID-19 samples, acute and convalescent, were from the United States, Italy and Spain. In each case, the material was cDNA or gDNA derived from T cells, B-cell-depleted T cells, or PBMCs.

In the source study's methods: Cell counts per sample came from amplifying reference gene primers. Clones were sequenced by immunoSEQ multiplex PCR, and TCRdb holds only the in-frame ones, with some missing. That table furnishes V, J and clone size, whereas the DNA furnished D and trimming. The sample lists over 300,000 clones, roughly 85% seen once, with roughly 7% in the top ten. The CDR3 extends over 15 amino acids. V gave up 0 bases and J gave up 8 bases; unmatched junction bases: 6. Germline lookup yields CDR1 MNHEY and CDR2 SVGAGI. The receptor was isolated from a human donor in a cohort sampled during active COVID-19. This chain uses TRBV6-5 with TRBJ1-4, with 7 bases fitting TRBD1. Source material: peripheral blood. CDR3 DNA: TGTGCCAGCAGTTACTCGAGACAGGGAAGCGAAAAACTGTTTTTT. Translated, it gives CASSYSRQGSEKLFF.